The T cell receptor beta chain described here comes from a study of blood T cell repertoires in COVID-19. The wider study: Whether acute or convalescent, the COVID-19 samples came from the United States, Italy and Spain.

From germline, CDR1 is SGHNT and CDR2 YYREEE (reference sequence). The CDR3 spans 15 residues. V lost 1 base, J lost 5 bases, and 16 bases lay in between. Original processing notes: Reference gene primers were amplified, and this amplification served to estimate nucleated cell counts. Here immunoSEQ multiplex PCR was the method, and the copy in TCRdb shows in-frame clones only, minus some. For V, J and clone size, that table is used; D and trimming come from the DNA. This sample has approximately 53,000 clones, with approximately 85% found just once. The genes are TRBV5-4 and TRBJ2-7; TRBD1 might be the D (6 bases). The sequenced sample consisted of peripheral blood. The source is a woman in her fifties or sixties with acute or convalescent COVID-19. CDR3 in DNA: TGTGCCAGCAGCTTGAATTTGGGGGCCTACCACGAGCAGTACTTC. Translation gives CASSLNLGAYHEQYF.